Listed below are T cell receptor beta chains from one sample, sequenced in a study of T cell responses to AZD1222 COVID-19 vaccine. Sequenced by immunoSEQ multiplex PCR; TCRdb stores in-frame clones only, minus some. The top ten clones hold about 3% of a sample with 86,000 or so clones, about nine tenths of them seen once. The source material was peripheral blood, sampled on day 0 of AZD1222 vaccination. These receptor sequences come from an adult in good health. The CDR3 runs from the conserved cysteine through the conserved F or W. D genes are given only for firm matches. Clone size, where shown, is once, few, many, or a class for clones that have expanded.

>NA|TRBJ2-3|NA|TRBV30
CAWSVHDTQYF
TGTGCCTGGAGTGTCCACGATACGCAGTATTTT
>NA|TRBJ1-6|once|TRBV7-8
CASSLTGVLNSPLHF
TGTGCCAGCAGCCTCACGGGAGTCTTGAATTCACCCCTCCACTTT
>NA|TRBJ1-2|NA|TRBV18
CASSPSETHYGYTF
TGTGCCAGCTCACCAAGCGAGACACACTATGGCTACACCTTC
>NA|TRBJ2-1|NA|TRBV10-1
CAWGCSYNEQFF
TGCGCGTGGGGGTGCTCCTACAATGAGCAGTTCTTC
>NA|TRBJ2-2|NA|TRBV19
CASSTGPENTGELFF
TGTGCCAGTAGTACAGGACCCGAGAACACCGGGGAGCTGTTTTTT
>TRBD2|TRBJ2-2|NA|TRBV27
CASRVSGVWSGELFF
TGTGCCAGCAGAGTCAGCGGGGTCTGGAGCGGGGAGCTGTTTTTT
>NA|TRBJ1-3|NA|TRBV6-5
CASMRLSGNTIYF
TGTGCCAGTATGAGACTGTCGGGAAACACCATATATTTT
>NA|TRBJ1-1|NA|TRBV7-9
CASSLPRPGLAEAFF
TGTGCCAGCAGCTTACCTCGTCCTGGTTTGGCTGAAGCTTTCTTT
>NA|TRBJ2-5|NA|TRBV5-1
CASSLGDRDFETQYF
TGCGCCAGCAGCCTAGGAGACAGAGATTTTGAGACCCAGTACTTC
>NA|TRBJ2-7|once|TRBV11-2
CASSLVSGVDYEQYF
TGTGCCAGCAGCTTAGTTTCAGGGGTCGACTACGAGCAGTACTTC
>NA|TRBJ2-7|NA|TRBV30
CAWSGSRDAAYEQYF
TGTGCCTGGAGTGGTAGTCGGGACGCCGCCTACGAGCAGTACTTC
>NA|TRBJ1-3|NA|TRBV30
CAWTATGPSSGNTIYF
TGTGCCTGGACTGCCACGGGACCTAGCTCTGGAAACACCATATATTTT
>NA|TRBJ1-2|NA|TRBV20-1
CSASEARPEGYTF
TGCAGTGCTAGTGAGGCGCGCCCTGAGGGCTACACCTTC
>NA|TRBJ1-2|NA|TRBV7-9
CASSSYQGGVNYGYTF
TGTGCCAGCAGCTCGTACCAAGGGGGAGTTAACTATGGCTACACCTTC
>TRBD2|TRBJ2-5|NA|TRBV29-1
CSVDGPAGGETQYF
TGCAGCGTTGATGGGCCAGCGGGAGGAGAGACCCAGTACTTC
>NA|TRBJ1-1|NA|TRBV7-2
CASSLDRRGPNTEAFF
TGTGCCAGCAGCTTAGACAGGCGGGGGCCGAACACTGAAGCTTTCTTT
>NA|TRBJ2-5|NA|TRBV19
CASSGGSGQETQYF
TGTGCCAGTAGTGGGGGATCAGGCCAAGAGACCCAGTACTTC
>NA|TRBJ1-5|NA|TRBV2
CASSESGATLPQHF
TGTGCCAGCAGTGAATCGGGGGCCACACTTCCCCAGCATTTT
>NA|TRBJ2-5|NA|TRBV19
CASTTGSAETQYF
TGTGCCAGTACCACAGGGTCTGCCGAGACCCAGTACTTC
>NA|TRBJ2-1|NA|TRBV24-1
CATSDSARWTYNEQFF
TGTGCCACCAGTGACTCGGCACGGTGGACCTACAATGAGCAGTTCTTC
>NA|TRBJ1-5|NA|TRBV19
CASSAYYQPQHF
TGTGCCAGTAGTGCCTATTATCAGCCCCAGCATTTT
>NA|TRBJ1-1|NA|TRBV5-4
CASSLAENTEAFF
TGTGCCAGCAGCTTGGCTGAGAACACTGAAGCTTTCTTT
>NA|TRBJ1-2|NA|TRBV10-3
CAISESRVGSSNYGYTF
TGTGCCATCAGTGAGTCGAGGGTAGGCAGTTCTAACTATGGCTACACCTTC
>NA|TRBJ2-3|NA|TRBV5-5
CASSLVGAFSTDTQYF
TGTGCCAGCAGCTTGGTGGGGGCTTTTAGCACAGATACGCAGTATTTT
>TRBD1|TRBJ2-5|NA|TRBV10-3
CAIASDVGTGRGETQYF
TGTGCCATCGCCTCCGATGTTGGGACAGGGAGAGGCGAGACCCAGTACTTC
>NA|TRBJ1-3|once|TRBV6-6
CASTGEGVRNTIYF
TGTGCCAGCACGGGCGAGGGTGTACGAAACACCATATATTTT
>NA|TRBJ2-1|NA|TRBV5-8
CASSFQVRGGPNHEQFF
TGTGCCAGCAGCTTTCAGGTCCGAGGGGGGCCTAACCATGAGCAGTTCTTC
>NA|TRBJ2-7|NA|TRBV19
CASSIGRSSYEQYF
TGTGCCAGTAGTATCGGAAGAAGCTCCTACGAGCAGTACTTC
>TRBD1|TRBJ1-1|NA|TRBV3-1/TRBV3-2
CASSLWDRADRTEAFF
TGTGCCAGCAGCCTATGGGACAGGGCGGATCGAACTGAAGCTTTCTTT
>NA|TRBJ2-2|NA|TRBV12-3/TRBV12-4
CALRQVVTGELFF
TGTGCCCTTAGACAGGTGGTCACCGGGGAGCTGTTTTTT
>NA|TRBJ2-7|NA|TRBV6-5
CASSYSGRPRGEQYF
TGTGCCAGCAGTTACTCCGGCCGGCCCCGGGGCGAGCAGTACTTC
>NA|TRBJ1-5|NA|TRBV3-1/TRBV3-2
CASSRTVSNQPQHF
TGTGCCAGCAGCCGGACAGTTAGCAATCAGCCCCAGCATTTT
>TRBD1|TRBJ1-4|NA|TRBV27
CASRTGLLGEKLFF
TGTGCCAGCAGGACAGGGCTTCTAGGTGAAAAACTGTTTTTT
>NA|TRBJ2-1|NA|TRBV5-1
CASSLVRGINEGEQFF
TGCGCCAGCAGCTTAGTACGGGGGATTAATGAGGGTGAGCAGTTCTTC
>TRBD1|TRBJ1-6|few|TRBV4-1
CASSQGIRDRYNSPLHF
TGCGCCAGCAGCCAAGGCATCCGGGACAGATATAATTCACCCCTCCACTTT
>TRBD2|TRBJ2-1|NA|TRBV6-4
CASSSLAGAYNEQFF
TGTGCCAGCAGTAGCTTAGCGGGGGCCTACAATGAGCAGTTCTTC
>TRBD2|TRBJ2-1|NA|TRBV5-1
CASSREARNEQFF
TGCGCCAGCAGCCGGGAGGCCCGCAATGAGCAGTTCTTC